This TCR beta chain was obtained from a study of blood T cell repertoires in COVID-19. Looking at the study overall: T cells, B-cell-depleted T cells, or PBMCs provided the cDNA or gDNA that served as material.

Here immunoSEQ multiplex PCR was the method, and the copy in TCRdb shows in-frame clones only, minus some. The data contain 150,000 to 200,000 clones, about 86% of them singletons. The CDR3 extends over 15 amino acids. CDR1 and CDR2 from the germline V gene are KGHSH and LQKENI. V shed 5 bases, J shed 5 bases, and the junction held 7 bases outside the gene matches. The receptor was isolated from a man in his 60s with acute or convalescent COVID-19. The sequenced sample consisted of peripheral blood. The V gene is TRBV18, the J gene TRBJ2-1; 9 bases are a match to TRBD2. CDR3 sequence reads: CASSLRIAGDNEQFF. CDR3 coding DNA: TGTGCCAGCTCATTACGGATAGCGGGAGACAATGAGCAGTTCTTC.